This T cell receptor beta chain was observed in a study of beta chain features in type 1 diabetes. Study in general: Healthy donors and patients had similar age, gender and cell yields. Taken together, all samples contributed around 100,000,000 examined sorted cells.

Sorting that relied on CD45RO/CCR7/CD25/CD127/CD95/CD27 yielded CD4+ naive, central memory, regulatory and stem cell-like memory cells. TCRB transcripts that were expressed got sequenced, as all of the isolated RNA had been reverse transcribed. Naive, central memory and regulatory T cell samples produced a mean of about 3.4 million reads. Only in-frame clones appear in the TCRdb table, and some are missing; sequencing was by immunoSEQ multiplex PCR. The table shows a few hundred thousand clones, with approximately 25% occurring only once. Study-wide results and limits: In all four CD4+ subsets, TCRB CDR3 length was significantly, moderately reduced in type 1 diabetes.

This clone was seen a handful of times. Its antigen is undetermined. The sample taken for sequencing was naive CD4+ T cells from blood. The origin of this receptor is a woman aged 25 to 45 with type 1 diabetes.

The CDR3 DNA is TGCAGCGTAGCTAACAGGCCTGCCACCGGGGAGCTGTTTTTT. Translation gives CSVANRPATGELFF. The gene calls are TRBV29-1 and TRBJ2-2; perhaps TRBD1 as D (5 bases). The CDR3 is 14 amino acids. Trimming removed 6 bases from V and 4 bases from J, with 15 bases in between. Germline loops: CDR1 SQVTM, CDR2 ANQGSEA.